The following is a T cell receptor (beta chain) sequence with its context. Its target is not known. This sample was included in a study of beta chain features in type 1 diabetes. General study points: Whether HLA type affects TCRB rearrangement stayed undetermined in the present work.

Germline lookup yields CDR1 SGHTA and CDR2 FQGNSA. The CDR3 extends over 14 amino acids. With 6 bases clipped from V and 5 bases from J, the junction kept 5 bases outside the gene matches. The study reverse transcribed the entire isolated RNA, so it sequenced expressed TCRB transcripts. Here immunoSEQ multiplex PCR was the method, and the copy in TCRdb shows in-frame clones only, minus some. The sample shows about 140,000 clones, less than 10% of them seen only once. This sequence was found in a woman aged 40 to 49 in good health. Sequenced input: central memory CD4+ T cells from blood. The chain links TRBV7-2 to TRBJ2-7; TRBD1 aligns across 12 bases. The CDR3 is CASSLGQGADEQYF. DNA for the CDR3: TGTGCCAGCAGTTTGGGACAGGGGGCTGACGAGCAGTACTTC.